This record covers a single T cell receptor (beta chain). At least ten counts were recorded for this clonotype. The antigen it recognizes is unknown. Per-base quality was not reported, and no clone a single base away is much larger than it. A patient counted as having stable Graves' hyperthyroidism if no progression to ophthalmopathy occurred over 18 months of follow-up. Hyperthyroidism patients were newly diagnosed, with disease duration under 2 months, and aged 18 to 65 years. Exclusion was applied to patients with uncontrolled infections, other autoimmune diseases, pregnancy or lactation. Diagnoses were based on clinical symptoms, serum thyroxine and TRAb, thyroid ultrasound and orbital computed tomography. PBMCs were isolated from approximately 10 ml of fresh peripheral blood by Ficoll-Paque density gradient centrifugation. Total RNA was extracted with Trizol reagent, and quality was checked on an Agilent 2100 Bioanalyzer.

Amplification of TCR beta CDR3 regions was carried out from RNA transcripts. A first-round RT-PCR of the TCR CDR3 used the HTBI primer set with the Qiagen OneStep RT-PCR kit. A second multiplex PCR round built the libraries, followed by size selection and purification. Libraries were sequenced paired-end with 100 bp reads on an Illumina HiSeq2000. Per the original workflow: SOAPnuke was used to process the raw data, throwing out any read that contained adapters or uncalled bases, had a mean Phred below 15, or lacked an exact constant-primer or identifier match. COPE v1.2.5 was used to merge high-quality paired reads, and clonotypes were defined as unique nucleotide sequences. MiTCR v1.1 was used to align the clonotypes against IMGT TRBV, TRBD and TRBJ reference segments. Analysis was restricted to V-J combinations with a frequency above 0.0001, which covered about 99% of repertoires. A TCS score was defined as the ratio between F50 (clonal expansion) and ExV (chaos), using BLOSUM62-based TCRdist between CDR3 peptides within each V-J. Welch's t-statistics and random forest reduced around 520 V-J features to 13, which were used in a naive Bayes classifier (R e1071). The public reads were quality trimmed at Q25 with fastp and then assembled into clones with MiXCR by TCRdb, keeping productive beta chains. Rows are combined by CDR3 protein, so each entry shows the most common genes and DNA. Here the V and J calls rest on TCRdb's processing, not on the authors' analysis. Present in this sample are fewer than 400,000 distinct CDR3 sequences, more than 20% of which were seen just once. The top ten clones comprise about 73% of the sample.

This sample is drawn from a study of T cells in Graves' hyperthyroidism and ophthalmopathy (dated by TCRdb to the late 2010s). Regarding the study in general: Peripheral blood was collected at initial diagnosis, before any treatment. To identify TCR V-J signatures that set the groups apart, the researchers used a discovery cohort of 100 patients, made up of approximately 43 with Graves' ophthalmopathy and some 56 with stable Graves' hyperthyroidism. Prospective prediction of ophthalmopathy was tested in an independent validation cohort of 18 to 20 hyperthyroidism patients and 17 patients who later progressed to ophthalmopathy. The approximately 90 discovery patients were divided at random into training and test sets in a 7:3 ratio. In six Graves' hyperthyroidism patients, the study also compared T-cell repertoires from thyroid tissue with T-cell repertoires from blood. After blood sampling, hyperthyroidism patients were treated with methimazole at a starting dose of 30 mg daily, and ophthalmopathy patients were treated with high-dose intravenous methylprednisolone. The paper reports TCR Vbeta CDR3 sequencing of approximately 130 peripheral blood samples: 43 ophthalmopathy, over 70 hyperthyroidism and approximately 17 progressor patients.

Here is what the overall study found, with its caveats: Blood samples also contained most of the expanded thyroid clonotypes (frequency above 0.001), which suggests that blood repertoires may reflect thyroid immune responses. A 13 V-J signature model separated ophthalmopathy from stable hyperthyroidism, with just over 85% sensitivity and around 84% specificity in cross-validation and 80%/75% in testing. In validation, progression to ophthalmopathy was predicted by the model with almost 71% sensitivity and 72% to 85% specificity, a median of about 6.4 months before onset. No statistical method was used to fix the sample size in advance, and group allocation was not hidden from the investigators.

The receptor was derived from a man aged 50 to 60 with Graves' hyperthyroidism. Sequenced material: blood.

The CDR3 reads as follows: CSAPTGNTEAFF. The nucleotide sequence reads TGCAGCGCGCCGACAGGGAACACTGAAGCTTTCTTT. The sequence joins TRBV29-1 to TRBJ1-1, and TRBD1 may be the D gene, going by 6 matching bases. For CDR1 and CDR2, the germline V gene lists SQVTM and ANQGSEA. The CDR3 runs 12 residues from the cysteine to the phenylalanine. Only the CDR3 portion is preserved as DNA: 36 bases, with reading frame beginning at the first base. V gives up 7 bases and J gives up 1 base, and the segment between their germline ends measures 10 bases.